These T cell receptor beta chains were read from a single sample in a study of blood T cell repertoires in COVID-19. Sequencing used immunoSEQ multiplex PCR; TCRdb keeps in-frame clones, though not all of them. The sample records some 110,000 clones, around 83% being singletons. Sequencing was carried out using peripheral blood. The receptors stem from a man in his 70s with acute or convalescent COVID-19. Each CDR3 is given with its conserved first and last residue. The D gene is left open where the match is weak. Expanded clones get a size class; other rows say once, few or many, or leave the size out.

d_call clone_size j_call v_call cdr3_aa cdr3_nt
. . TRBJ1-3 TRBV5-1 CASSFSQDSGNTIYF TGCGCCAGCAGCTTTTCACAGGACTCTGGAAACACCATATATTTT
. . TRBJ2-4 TRBV5-1 CASSLGWEGGGKNIQYF TGCGCCAGCAGCTTGGGGTGGGAGGGGGGCGGCAAAAACATTCAGTACTTC
TRBD1 . TRBJ1-1 TRBV7-3 CASSPQGGTEAFF TGTGCCAGCAGCCCTCAGGGGGGCACTGAAGCTTTCTTT
TRBD2 . TRBJ2-5 TRBV28 CASSFSGRTGTQYF TGTGCCAGCAGCTTTAGCGGGAGGACTGGGACCCAGTACTTC
. . TRBJ1-5 TRBV28 CASSLPGRKPQHF TGTGCCAGCAGTTTACCCGGGAGGAAGCCCCAGCATTTT
. . TRBJ1-4 TRBV5-5 CASSPPQGWDEKLFF TGTGCCAGCAGCCCGCCACAGGGATGGGATGAAAAACTGTTTTTT
TRBD2 many TRBJ2-1 TRBV4-1 CASSHALSGGAHEQFF TGCGCCAGCAGCCACGCCCTTAGCGGGGGGGCTCATGAGCAGTTCTTC
. . TRBJ2-2 TRBV30 CAWRRGVWAGELFF TGTGCCTGGAGACGTGGAGTTTGGGCCGGGGAGCTGTTTTTT
. few TRBJ1-1 TRBV24-1 CATSDGGQNTEAFF TGTGCCACCAGTGATGGGGGACAGAACACTGAAGCTTTCTTT
. once TRBJ1-2 TRBV10-2 CASSESLPGGYTF TGCGCCAGCAGTGAGTCCCTGCCGGGTGGCTACACCTTC
. . TRBJ1-2 TRBV28 CASSFQGGLGYTF TGTGCCAGCAGTTTTCAGGGAGGGCTTGGCTACACCTTC
. . TRBJ1-1 TRBV7-9 CASSQIGGNTEAFF TGTGCCAGCAGCCAAATAGGGGGGAACACTGAAGCTTTCTTT
. . TRBJ2-3 TRBV6-5 CASTKQGTSTDTQYF TGTGCCAGCACCAAACAGGGGACTAGCACAGATACGCAGTATTTT
TRBD2 once TRBJ2-3 TRBV5-1 CASSPGTSIDTQYF TGCGCCAGCAGCCCCGGGACTAGCATCGATACGCAGTATTTT
TRBD2 . TRBJ2-2 TRBV7-8 CASSLLASGEARSGELFF TGTGCCAGCAGCTTATTGGCTAGCGGGGAGGCTCGGTCCGGGGAGCTGTTTTTT
TRBD1 . TRBJ1-1 TRBV7-3 CASSLRPGGNTEAFF TGTGCCAGCAGCTTACGGCCAGGGGGAAACACTGAAGCTTTCTTT
. . TRBJ1-5 TRBV19 CASSIVIGVQPQHF TGTGCCAGTAGTATTGTCATCGGGGTGCAGCCCCAGCATTTT
. . TRBJ2-1 TRBV6-5 CASSYGTPTYNEQFF TGTGCCAGCAGCTACGGGACTCCCACCTACAATGAGCAGTTCTTC
. . TRBJ1-4 TRBV7-9 CASRGSGGKLFF TGTGCCAGCAGGGGCTCAGGTGGAAAACTGTTTTTT
. . TRBJ1-5 TRBV4-1 CASSQVPPENSNQPQHF TGCGCCAGCAGCCAAGTTCCCCCCGAGAATAGCAATCAGCCCCAGCATTTT
. once TRBJ2-7 TRBV28 CASSYRDEQYF TGTGCCAGCAGTTACAGGGACGAGCAGTACTTC
. . TRBJ1-2 TRBV6-5 CASKILQNYGYTF TGTGCCAGCAAAATACTACAAAACTATGGCTACACCTTC
. . TRBJ2-2 TRBV5-1 CASRSTGLDTGELFF TGCGCCAGCAGATCCACGGGACTTGACACCGGGGAGCTGTTTTTT
. . TRBJ2-7 TRBV6-5 CASSYRRQGGYEQYF TGTGCCAGCAGTTACCGACGACAAGGGGGCTACGAGCAGTACTTC
. . TRBJ1-5 TRBV2 CASSENFGSNQPQHF TGTGCCAGCAGTGAAAACTTCGGGAGCAATCAGCCCCAGCATTTT
. few TRBJ2-2 TRBV6-6 CASSQARGADTGELFF TGTGCCAGCAGCCAGGCCCGGGGGGCGGACACCGGGGAGCTGTTTTTT
TRBD2 . TRBJ2-7 TRBV3-1/TRBV3-2 CASSQFLAVTYEQYF TGTGCCAGCAGCCAATTTCTAGCGGTCACCTACGAGCAGTACTTC
. . TRBJ1-5 TRBV18 CASSPIREGQPQHF TGTGCCAGCTCACCAATCAGGGAGGGTCAGCCCCAGCATTTT
. once TRBJ1-1 TRBV10-3 CAIRKTTGQSNTEAFF TGTGCCATCAGGAAGACTACTGGACAGTCGAACACTGAAGCTTTCTTT
. once TRBJ2-1 TRBV29-1 CSGHPFSSYNEQFF TGCAGCGGCCACCCCTTTAGCTCCTACAATGAGCAGTTCTTC
TRBD1 few TRBJ1-1 TRBV6-5 CASSPGQGSEAFF TGTGCCAGCAGTCCGGGACAGGGTTCTGAAGCTTTCTTT
. . TRBJ2-6 TRBV2 CASGLSGANVLTF TGTGCCAGCGGCCTCTCTGGGGCCAACGTCCTGACTTTC